This T cell receptor beta chain is drawn from a study of long-term antiretroviral therapy in people with HIV. General study points: HIV repertoires had narrower CDR3 length ranges than controls.

As for this clone: Its specificity is unknown.

An immunoSEQ assay, version v3.0, was performed at survey level. Profiling relied on immunoSEQ multiplex PCR, and the TCRdb table lists in-frame clones only, not all of them. Of roughly 20,000 clones listed, 80% to 90% are singletons. Each contributor possessed a minimum of one pre-ART and a minimum of two post-ART PBMC samples. Participants living with HIV all received treatment in the United States. The CDR3 contains 13 residues. Germline lookup yields CDR1 SEHNR and CDR2 FQNEAQ (reference sequence). The junction had 0 bases not matched to a gene; V was cut back by 3 bases and J by 3 bases. The sequencing here drew on unsorted PBMCs, taken 1.9 years after starting antiretroviral therapy. The origin of this receptor is a woman aged 50 to 65 with HIV. V and J are TRBV7-9 and TRBJ2-7, with 9 bases lining up with TRBD1. The CDR3 DNA reads TGTGCCAGCAGCTTGACAGGGGGCTACGAGCAGTACTTC. Translating gives CASSLTGGYEQYF.